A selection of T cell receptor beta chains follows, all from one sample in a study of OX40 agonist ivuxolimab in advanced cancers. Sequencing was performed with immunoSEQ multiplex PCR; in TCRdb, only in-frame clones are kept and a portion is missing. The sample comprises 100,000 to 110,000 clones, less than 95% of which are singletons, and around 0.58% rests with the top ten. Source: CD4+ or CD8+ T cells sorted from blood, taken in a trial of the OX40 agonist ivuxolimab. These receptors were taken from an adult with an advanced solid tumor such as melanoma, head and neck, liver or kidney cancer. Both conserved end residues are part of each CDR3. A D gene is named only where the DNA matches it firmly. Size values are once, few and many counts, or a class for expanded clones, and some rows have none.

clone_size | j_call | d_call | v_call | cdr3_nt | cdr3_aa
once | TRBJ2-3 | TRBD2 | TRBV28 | TGTGCCAGCAGTTCCCGGGGTAGCGGGAGACCGGATACGCAGTATTTT | CASSSRGSGRPDTQYF
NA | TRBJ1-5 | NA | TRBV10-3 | TGTGCCATCGGTGGGGGGGGCTCCAATCAGCCCCAGCATTTT | CAIGGGGSNQPQHF
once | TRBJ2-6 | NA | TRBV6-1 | TGTGCCAGCAGTGTACAGGCCTCTGGGGCCAACGTCCTGACTTTC | CASSVQASGANVLTF
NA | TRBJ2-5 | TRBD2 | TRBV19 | TGTGCCAGTAGTATTGCGGGGGAACTGTACCAAGAGACCCAGTACTTC | CASSIAGELYQETQYF
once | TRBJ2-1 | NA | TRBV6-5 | TGTGCCAGCAGTTACTACGGGAATGAGCAGTTCTTC | CASSYYGNEQFF
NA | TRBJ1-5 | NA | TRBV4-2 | TGTGCCAGCAGCCAAGAAAACAGGGCGAGCAATCAGCCCCAGCATTTT | CASSQENRASNQPQHF
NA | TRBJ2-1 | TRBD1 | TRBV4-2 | TGTGCCAGCAGCCAAGAACCTCTGGGACAGTTGAATGAGCAGTTCTTC | CASSQEPLGQLNEQFF
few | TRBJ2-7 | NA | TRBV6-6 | TGTGCCAGCAGTTACTTCCATGGCTCCTACGAGCAGTACTTC | CASSYFHGSYEQYF
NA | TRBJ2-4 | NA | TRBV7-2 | TGTGCCAGCAGCTTAGCGCCTACTGGAGCCCAAAACATTCAGTACTTC | CASSLAPTGAQNIQYF
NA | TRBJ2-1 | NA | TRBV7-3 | TGTGCCAGCAGCTTAAGGGGCGGGATAAACTACAATGAGCAGTTCTTC | CASSLRGGINYNEQFF
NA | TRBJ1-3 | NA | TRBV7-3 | TGTGCCAGCAGCTTGGGACCGGCCTACACCATATATTTT | CASSLGPAYTIYF
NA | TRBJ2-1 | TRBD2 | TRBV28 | TGTGCCAGCACTCGAGGGGGGGGACTAGCGCTAAATGAGCAGTTCTTC | CASTRGGGLALNEQFF
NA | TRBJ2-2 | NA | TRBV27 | TGTGCCAGCAGTTCACCCCTGGGAGGCTACACCGGGGAGCTGTTTTTT | CASSSPLGGYTGELFF
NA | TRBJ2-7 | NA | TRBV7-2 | TGTGCCAGCAGCTTAGCTGGGGCACAAGCTGGATACGAGCAGTACTTC | CASSLAGAQAGYEQYF
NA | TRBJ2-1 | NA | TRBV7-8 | TGTGCCAGCAGCTTATGGGGGTCCAACAATGAGCAGTTCTTC | CASSLWGSNNEQFF
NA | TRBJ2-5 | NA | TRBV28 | TGTGCCAGCAGTCGAGGGGCGCAGGGTCAAGAGACCCAGTACTTC | CASSRGAQGQETQYF
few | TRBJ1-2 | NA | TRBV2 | TGTGCCAGCAGTGTTCGGGGGTACGGCTACACCTTC | CASSVRGYGYTF
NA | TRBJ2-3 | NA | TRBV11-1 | TGTGCCAGCAGCCCAACCGGCGATACGCAGTATTTT | CASSPTGDTQYF
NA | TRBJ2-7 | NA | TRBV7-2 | TGTGCCAGCAGTCCTAGCGTCTTGAGCTCCTACGAGCAGTACTTC | CASSPSVLSSYEQYF
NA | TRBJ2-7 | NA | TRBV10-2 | TGCGCAGACCAGGGCCTGCAGTTTTCCTACGAGCAGTACTTC | CADQGLQFSYEQYF
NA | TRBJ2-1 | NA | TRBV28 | TGTGCCTCATGGGCACGTTACAATGAGCAGTTCTTC | CASWARYNEQFF
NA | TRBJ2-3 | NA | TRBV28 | TGTGCCAGCAGCATACTTGCGGAGTCAGATACGCAGTATTTT | CASSILAESDTQYF
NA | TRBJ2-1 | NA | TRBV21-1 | TGTGCCAGCCCACACTCGGGGGGACAGGGACAATTTATTCGGTACAATGAGCAGTTCTTC | CASPHSGGQGQFIRYNEQFF
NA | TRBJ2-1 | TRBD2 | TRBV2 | TGTGCCAGCAGTGTCCTAGCGGGAGCCTACAATGAGCAGTTCTTC | CASSVLAGAYNEQFF
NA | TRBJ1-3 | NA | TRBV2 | TGTGCCAGCAGATCGACCGCTTCTGGAAACACCATATATTTT | CASRSTASGNTIYF
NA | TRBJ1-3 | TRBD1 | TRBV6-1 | TGTGCCAGCAGTGAGACCGGGACAGGGAGCGGAAACACCATATATTTT | CASSETGTGSGNTIYF
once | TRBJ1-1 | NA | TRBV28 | TGTGCCAGCAGCACAGGAATGAACACTGAAGCTTTCTTT | CASSTGMNTEAFF
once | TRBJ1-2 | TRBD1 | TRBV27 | TGTGCCAGCAGGCAGCAGGGGGCAGTATACTATGGCTACACCTTC | CASRQQGAVYYGYTF
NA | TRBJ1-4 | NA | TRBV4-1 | TGCGCCAGCAGCCAAGCGGGCCCTAATGAAAAACTGTTTTTT | CASSQAGPNEKLFF
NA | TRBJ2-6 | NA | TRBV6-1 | TGTGCCAGCACGGTCGCTGGGGCCAACGTCCTGACTTTC | CASTVAGANVLTF
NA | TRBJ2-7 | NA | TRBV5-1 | TGCGCCAGCAGCTTGGTTGGGTACGAGCAGTACTTC | CASSLVGYEQYF
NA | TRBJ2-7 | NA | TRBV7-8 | TGTGCCAGCAGCTTAGTAAGGGACCCGACCTACGAGCAGTACTTC | CASSLVRDPTYEQYF
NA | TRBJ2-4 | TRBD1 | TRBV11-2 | TGTGCCAGCAGCTTAGTCACAGGGGGATGGAGCATTCAGTACTTC | CASSLVTGGWSIQYF